This entry describes one TCR beta chain. These data come from a study of OX40 agonist ivuxolimab in advanced cancers. The repertoire was sequenced with immunoSEQ multiplex PCR; TCRdb's copy has only in-frame clones and lacks some. The sample has fewer than 65,000 clones; roughly 90% are singletons. The V gene end was trimmed by 5 bases and the J gene end by 7 bases; junction bases not matched to a gene: 6. This CDR3 comprises 14 residues. CDR1 is SGHKS, CDR2 YYEKEE, per germline (reference sequence). The chain is built from TRBV5-5 and TRBJ1-4, with 9 bases lining up with TRBD1. The starting material was CD4+ or CD8+ T cells sorted from blood, obtained in a trial of the OX40 agonist ivuxolimab. The receptor was derived from an adult with an advanced solid tumor such as melanoma, head and neck, liver or kidney cancer. The CDR3 nucleotides are TGTGCCAGCAGTACAGGGGGCACGGGTGAAAAACTGTTTTTT. It translates to CASSTGGTGEKLFF. Complete variable domain (other parts from reference TRBV5-5 and TRBJ1-4): DAGVTQSPTHLIKTRGQQVTLRCSPISGHKSVSWYQQVLGQGPQFIFQYYEKEERGRGNFPDRFSARQFPNYSSELNVNALLLGDSALYLCASSTGGTGEKLFFGSGTQLSVL.